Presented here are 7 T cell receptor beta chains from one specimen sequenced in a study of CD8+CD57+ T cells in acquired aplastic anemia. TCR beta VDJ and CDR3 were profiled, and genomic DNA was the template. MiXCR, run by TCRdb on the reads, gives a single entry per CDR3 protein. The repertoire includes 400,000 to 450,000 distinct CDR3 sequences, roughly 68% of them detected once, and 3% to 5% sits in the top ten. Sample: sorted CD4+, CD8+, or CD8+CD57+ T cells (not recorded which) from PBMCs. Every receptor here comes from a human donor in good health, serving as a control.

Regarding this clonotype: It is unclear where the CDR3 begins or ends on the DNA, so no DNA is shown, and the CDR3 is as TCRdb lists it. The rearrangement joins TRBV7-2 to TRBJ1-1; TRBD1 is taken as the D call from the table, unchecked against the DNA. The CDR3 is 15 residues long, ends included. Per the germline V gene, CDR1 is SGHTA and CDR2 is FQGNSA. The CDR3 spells CASSWKVLRAGHQFF.

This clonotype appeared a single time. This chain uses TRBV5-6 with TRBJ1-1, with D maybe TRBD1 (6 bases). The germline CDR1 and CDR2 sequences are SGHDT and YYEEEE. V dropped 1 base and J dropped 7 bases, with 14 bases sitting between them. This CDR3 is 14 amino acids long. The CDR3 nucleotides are TGTGCCAGCAGCTTGAGGGGGGGGTCCTATGAAGCTTTCTTT. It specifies CASSLRGGSYEAFF.

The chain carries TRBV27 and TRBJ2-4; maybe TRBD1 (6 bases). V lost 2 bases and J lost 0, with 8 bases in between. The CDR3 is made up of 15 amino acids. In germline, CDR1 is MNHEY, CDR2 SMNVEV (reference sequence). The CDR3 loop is CASSLTGLAKNIQYF. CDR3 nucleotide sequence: TGTGCCAGCAGTTTAACAGGGTTAGCCAAAAACATTCAGTACTTC.

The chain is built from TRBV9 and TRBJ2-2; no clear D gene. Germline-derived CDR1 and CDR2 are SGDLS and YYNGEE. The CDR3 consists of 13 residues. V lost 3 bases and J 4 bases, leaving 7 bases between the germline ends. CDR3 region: CASSGTLTGELFF. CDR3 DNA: TGTGCCAGCAGCGGGACCCTCACCGGGGAGCTGTTTTTT. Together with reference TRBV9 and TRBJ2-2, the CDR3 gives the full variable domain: DSGVTQTPKHLITATGQRVTLRCSPRSGDLSVYWYQQSLDQGLQFLIQYYNGEERAKGNILERFSAQQFPDLHSELNLSSLELGDSALYFCASSGTLTGELFFGEGSRLTVL.

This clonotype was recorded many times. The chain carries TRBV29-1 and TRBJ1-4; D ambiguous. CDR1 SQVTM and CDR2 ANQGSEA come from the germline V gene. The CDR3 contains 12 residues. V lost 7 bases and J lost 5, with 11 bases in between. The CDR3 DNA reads TGCAGCGCCCTGGGCCTCAATGAAAAACTGTTTTTT. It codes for CSALGLNEKLFF.

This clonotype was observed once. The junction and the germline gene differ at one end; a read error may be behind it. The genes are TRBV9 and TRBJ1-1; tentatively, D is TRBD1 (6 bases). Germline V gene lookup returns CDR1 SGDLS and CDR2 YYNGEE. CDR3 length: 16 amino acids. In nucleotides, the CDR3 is TGTGCCAGCAGCGTCAATTGGGGGGGCCTCTCCTCTGAAGCTCTCTTT. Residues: CASSVNWGGLSSEALF.

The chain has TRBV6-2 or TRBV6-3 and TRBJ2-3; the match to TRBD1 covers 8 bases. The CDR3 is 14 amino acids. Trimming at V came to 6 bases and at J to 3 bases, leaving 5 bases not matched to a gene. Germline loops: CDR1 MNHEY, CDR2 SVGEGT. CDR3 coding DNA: TGTGCCAGCAGCCGACAGGGGTCTACAGATACGCAGTATTTT. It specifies CASSRQGSTDTQYF.